This T cell receptor beta chain stems from a study of blood T cell repertoires in COVID-19. Looking at the study overall: The samples span acute and convalescent COVID-19 from the United States, Italy and Spain. In each case, the material was cDNA or gDNA derived from T cells, B-cell-depleted T cells, or PBMCs.

Per the authors' pipeline: The assay estimated nucleated cells by amplifying reference gene primers. Sequencing was performed with immunoSEQ multiplex PCR; in TCRdb, only in-frame clones are kept and a portion is missing. V, J and clone size derive from that table, while D and trimming were established from the DNA sequence. The sample carries 200,000 to 300,000 clones, around 86% recorded once. Trimming took off 3 bases at V and 6 bases at J, with 10 bases between the two ends. This CDR3 has 13 amino acids. Germline-derived CDR1 and CDR2 are SEHNR and FQNEAQ (reference sequence). Sequenced input: peripheral blood. This TCR derives from a man aged 40-49 years who had recovered from COVID-19. The chain links TRBV7-9 to TRBJ2-3; D is uncertain. The CDR3 here is CASSFRREDTQYF. CDR3 DNA sequence: TGTGCCAGCAGCTTCCGCCGAGAGGATACGCAGTATTTT.